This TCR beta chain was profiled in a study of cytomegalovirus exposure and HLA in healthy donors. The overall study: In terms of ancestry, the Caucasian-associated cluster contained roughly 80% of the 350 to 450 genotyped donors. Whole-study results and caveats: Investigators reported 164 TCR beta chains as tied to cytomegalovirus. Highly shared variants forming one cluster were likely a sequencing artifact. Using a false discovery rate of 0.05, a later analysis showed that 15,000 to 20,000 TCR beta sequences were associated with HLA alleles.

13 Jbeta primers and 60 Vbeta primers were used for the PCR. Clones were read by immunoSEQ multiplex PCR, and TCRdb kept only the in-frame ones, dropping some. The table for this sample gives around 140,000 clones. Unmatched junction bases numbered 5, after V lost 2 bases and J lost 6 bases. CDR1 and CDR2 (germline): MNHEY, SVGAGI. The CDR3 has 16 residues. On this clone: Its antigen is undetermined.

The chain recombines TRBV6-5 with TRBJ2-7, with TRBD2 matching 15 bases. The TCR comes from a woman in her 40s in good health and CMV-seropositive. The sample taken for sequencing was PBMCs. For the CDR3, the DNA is TGTGCCAGCAGTTACGATCCGGGACTAGCGGGAGGCGAGCAGTACTTC. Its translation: CASSYDPGLAGGEQYF.